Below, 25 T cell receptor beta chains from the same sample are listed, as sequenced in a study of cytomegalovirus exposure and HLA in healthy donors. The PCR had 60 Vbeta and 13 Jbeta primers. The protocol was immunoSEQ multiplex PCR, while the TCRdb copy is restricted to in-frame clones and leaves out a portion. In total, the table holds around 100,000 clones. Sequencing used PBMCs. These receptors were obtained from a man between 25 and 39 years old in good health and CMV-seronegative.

Here the CDR3 DNA reads TGTGCCAGCACCTACCATGGACAGGGACGCTATGGCTACACCTTC. Its translation: CASTYHGQGRYGYTF. This rearrangement joins TRBV6-1 to TRBJ1-2; 8 bases are a match to TRBD1. Germline CDR1 is MNHNS and CDR2 is SASEGT. Losses at the gene ends were 7 bases for V and 4 bases for J; bases not matched to a gene: 11. This CDR3 is built from 15 residues.

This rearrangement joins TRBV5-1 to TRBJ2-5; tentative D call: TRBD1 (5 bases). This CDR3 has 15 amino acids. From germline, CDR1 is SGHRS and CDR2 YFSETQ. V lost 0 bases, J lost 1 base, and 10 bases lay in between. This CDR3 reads CASSLGGQTQETQYF. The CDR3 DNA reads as TGCGCCAGCAGCTTGGGAGGACAAACCCAAGAGACCCAGTACTTC.

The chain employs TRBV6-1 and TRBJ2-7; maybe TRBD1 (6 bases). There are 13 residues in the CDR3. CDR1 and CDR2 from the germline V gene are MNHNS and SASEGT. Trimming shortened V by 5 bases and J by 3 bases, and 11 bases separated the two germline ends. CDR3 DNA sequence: TGTGCCAGCAGTAAGGACAGCTTCTACGAGCAGTACTTC. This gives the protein CASSKDSFYEQYF.

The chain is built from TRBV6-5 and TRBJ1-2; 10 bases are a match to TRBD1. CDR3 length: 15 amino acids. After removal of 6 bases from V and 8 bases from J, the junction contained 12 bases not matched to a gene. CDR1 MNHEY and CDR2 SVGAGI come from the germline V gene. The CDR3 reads CASSSAGTGARGYTF. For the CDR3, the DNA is TGTGCCAGCAGCTCAGCCGGGACAGGGGCGCGGGGCTACACCTTC.

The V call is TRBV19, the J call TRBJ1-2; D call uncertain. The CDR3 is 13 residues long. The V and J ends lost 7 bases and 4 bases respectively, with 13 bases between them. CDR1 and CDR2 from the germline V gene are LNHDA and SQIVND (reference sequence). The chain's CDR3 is CASTLREGYGYTF. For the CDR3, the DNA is TGTGCCAGTACCCTAAGGGAGGGCTATGGCTACACCTTC.

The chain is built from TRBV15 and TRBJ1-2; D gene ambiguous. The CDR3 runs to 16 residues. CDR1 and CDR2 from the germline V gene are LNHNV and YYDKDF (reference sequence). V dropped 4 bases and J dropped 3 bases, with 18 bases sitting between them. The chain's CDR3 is CATSTRWEAPDYGYTF. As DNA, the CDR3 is TGTGCCACCAGCACTCGGTGGGAGGCCCCTGACTATGGCTACACCTTC.

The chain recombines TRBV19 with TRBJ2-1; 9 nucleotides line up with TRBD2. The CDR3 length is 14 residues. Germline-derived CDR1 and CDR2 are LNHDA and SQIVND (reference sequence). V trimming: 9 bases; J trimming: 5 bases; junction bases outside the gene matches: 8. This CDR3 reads CASGRTSVHNEQFF. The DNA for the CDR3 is TGTGCCAGCGGACGGACTAGCGTCCACAATGAGCAGTTCTTC. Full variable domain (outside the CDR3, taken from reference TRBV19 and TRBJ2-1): DGGITQSPKYLFRKEGQNVTLSCEQNLNHDAMYWYRQDPGQGLRLIYYSQIVNDFQKGDIAEGYSVSREKKESFPLTVTSAQKNPTAFYLCASGRTSVHNEQFFGPGTRLTVL.

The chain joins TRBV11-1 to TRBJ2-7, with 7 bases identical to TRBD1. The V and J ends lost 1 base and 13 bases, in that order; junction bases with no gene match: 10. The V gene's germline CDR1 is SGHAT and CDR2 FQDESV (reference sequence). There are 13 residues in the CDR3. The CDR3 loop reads CASSLVPDRDLYF. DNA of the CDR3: TGTGCCAGCAGCTTAGTCCCCGACAGGGATTTATACTTC. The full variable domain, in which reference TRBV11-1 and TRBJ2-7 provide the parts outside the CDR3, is EAEVAQSPRYKITEKSQAVAFWCDPISGHATLYWYRQILGQGPELLVQFQDESVVDDSQLPKDRFSAERLKGVDSTLKIQPAELGDSAMYLCASSLVPDRDLYFGPGTRLTVT.

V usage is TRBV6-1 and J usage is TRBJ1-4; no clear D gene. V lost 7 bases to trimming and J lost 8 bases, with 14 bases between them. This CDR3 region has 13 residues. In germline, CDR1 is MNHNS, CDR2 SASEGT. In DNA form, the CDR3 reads TGTGCCAGCATGAGGATAGCCGGGGAAAAACTGTTTTTT. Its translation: CASMRIAGEKLFF.

This chain's CDR3 is CASSYRGRKDTQYF. CDR3 DNA: TGTGCCAGCAGCTACAGGGGGAGGAAGGATACGCAGTATTTT. The rearrangement links TRBV7-7 to TRBJ2-3; 8 nucleotides match TRBD1. V lost 4 bases, J lost 6 bases, and 6 bases stayed unmatched. Germline CDR1 is SSHAT and CDR2 is FNYEAQ (reference sequence). The CDR3 loop spans 14 amino acids.

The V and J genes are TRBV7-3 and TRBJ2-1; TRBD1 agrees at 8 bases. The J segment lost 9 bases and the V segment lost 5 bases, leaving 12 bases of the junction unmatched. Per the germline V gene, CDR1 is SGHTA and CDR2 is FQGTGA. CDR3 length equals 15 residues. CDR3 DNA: TGTGCCAGCAGCGGACAGGGTAGGTTAGGCGGTGAGCAGTTCTTC. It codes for CASSGQGRLGGEQFF.

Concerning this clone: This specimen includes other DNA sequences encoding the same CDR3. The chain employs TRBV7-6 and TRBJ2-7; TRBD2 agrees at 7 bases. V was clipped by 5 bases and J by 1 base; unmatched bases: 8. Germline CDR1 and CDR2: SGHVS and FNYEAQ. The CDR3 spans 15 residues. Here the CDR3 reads CASSRSDGGSYEQYF. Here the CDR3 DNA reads TGTGCCAGCAGCCGTTCAGACGGGGGGTCCTACGAGCAGTACTTC. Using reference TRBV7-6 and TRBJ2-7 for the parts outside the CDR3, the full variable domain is GAGVSQSPRYKVTKRGQDVALRCDPISGHVSLYWYRQALGQGPEFLTYFNYEAQQDKSGLPNDRFSAERPEGSISTLTIQRTEQRDSAMYRCASSRSDGGSYEQYFGPGTRLTVT.

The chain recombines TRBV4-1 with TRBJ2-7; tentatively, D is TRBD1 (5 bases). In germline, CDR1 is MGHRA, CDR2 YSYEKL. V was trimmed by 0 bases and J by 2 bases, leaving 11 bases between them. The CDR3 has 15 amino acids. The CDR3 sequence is CASSQEQRGPYEQYF. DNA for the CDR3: TGCGCCAGCAGCCAAGAGCAAAGGGGCCCCTACGAGCAGTACTTC.

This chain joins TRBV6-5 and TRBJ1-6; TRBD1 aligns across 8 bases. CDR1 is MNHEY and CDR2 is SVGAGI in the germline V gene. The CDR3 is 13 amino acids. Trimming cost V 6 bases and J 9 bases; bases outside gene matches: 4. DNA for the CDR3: TGTGCCAGCAGGGATACAGGGGGTTCACCCCTCCACTTT. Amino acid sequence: CASRDTGGSPLHF.

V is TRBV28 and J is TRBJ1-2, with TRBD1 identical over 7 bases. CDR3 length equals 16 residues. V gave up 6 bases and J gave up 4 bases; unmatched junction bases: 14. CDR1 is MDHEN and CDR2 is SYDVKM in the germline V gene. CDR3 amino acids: CASRLPLGGLVYGYTF. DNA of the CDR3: TGTGCCAGCAGACTTCCTTTAGGGGGCCTAGTCTATGGCTACACCTTC.

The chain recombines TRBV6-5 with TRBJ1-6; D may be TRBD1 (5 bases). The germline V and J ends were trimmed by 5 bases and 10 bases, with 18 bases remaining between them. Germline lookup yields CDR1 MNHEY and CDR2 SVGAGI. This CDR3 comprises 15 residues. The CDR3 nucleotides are TGTGCCAGCAGTGGATCCGACCCGGGGGTCTCACCCCTCCACTTT. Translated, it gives CASSGSDPGVSPLHF.

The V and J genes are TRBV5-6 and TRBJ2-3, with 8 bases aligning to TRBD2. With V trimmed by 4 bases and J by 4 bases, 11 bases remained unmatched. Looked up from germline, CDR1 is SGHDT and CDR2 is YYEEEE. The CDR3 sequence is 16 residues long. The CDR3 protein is CASSPPGLDPADTQYF. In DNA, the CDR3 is TGTGCCAGCAGCCCACCGGGACTAGATCCTGCAGATACGCAGTATTTT.

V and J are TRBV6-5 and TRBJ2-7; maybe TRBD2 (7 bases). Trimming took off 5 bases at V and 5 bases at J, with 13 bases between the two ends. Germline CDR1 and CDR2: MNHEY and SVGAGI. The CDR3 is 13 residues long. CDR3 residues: CASSPGGGHEQYF. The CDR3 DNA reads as TGTGCCAGCAGTCCGGGCGGGGGCCACGAGCAGTACTTC.

The CDR3 loop is CASSPSGEPRYGYTF. The DNA for the CDR3 is TGTGCCAGCAGCCCCTCGGGGGAGCCGAGGTATGGCTACACCTTC. The rearrangement uses TRBV7-9 and TRBJ1-2; D perhaps matches TRBD1 (5 bases). The length of the CDR3 is 15 residues. Looked up from germline, CDR1 is SEHNR and CDR2 is FQNEAQ (reference sequence). Trimming removed 5 bases from V and 5 bases from J, with 18 bases in between.

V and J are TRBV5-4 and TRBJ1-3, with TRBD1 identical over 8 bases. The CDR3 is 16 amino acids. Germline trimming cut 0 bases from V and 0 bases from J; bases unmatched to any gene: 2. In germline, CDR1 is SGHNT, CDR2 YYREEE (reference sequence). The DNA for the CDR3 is TGTGCCAGCAGCTTGGGGGACAGGCACTCTGGAAACACCATATATTTT. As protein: CASSLGDRHSGNTIYF. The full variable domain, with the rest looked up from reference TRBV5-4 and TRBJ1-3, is ETGVTQSPTHLIKTRGQQVTLRCSSQSGHNTVSWYQQALGQGPQFIFQYYREEENGRGNFPPRFSGLQFPNYSSELNVNALELDDSALYLCASSLGDRHSGNTIYFGEGSWLTVV.

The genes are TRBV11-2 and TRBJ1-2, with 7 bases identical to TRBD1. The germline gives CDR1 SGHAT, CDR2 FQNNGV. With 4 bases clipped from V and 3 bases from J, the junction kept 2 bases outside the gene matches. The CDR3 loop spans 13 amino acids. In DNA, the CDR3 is TGTGCCAGCAGCTCCGACAGGGACTATGGCTACACCTTC. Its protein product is CASSSDRDYGYTF. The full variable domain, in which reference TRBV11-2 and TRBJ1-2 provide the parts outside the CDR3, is EAGVAQSPRYKIIEKRQSVAFWCNPISGHATLYWYQQILGQGPKLLIQFQNNGVVDDSQLPKDRFSAERLKGVDSTLKIQPAKLEDSAVYLCASSSDRDYGYTFGSGTRLTVV.

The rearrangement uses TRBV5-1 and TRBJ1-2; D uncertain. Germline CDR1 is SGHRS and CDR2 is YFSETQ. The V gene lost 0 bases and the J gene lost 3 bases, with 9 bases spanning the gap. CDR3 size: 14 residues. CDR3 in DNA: TGCGCCAGCAGCTTGGAGCCCAATGACTATGGCTACACCTTC. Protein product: CASSLEPNDYGYTF.

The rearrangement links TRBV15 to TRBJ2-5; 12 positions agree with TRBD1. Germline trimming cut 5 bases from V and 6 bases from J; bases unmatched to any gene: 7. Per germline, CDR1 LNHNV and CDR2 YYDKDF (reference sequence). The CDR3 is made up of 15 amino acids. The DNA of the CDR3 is TGTGCCACCAGCGACCGGGACAGGGGGCCGAAGACCCAGTACTTC. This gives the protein CATSDRDRGPKTQYF.

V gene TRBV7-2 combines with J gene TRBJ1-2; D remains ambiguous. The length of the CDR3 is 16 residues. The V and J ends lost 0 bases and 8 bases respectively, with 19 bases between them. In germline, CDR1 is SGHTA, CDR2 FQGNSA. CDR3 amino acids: CASSLAVTPGDEGYTF. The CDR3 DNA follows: TGTGCCAGCAGCTTAGCTGTGACTCCCGGTGACGAGGGCTACACCTTC.

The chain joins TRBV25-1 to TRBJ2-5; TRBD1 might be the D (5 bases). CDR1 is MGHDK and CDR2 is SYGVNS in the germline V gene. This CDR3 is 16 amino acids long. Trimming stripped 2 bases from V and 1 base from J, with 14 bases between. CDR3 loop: CASSEKGRGSQETQYF. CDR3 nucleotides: TGTGCCAGCAGTGAAAAGGGTAGGGGATCCCAAGAGACCCAGTACTTC.